This TCR beta chain was recovered during a study of control samples from healthy donors and cancer patients. Clones were read by immunoSEQ multiplex PCR, and TCRdb kept only the in-frame ones, dropping some. This table holds about 130,000 clones, over 75% found once. Per the germline V gene, CDR1 is SEHNR and CDR2 is FQNEAQ (reference sequence). The CDR3 spans 17 residues. Trimming cost V 1 base and J 5 bases; bases outside gene matches: 8. This clone was seen a handful of times. The chain is built from TRBV7-9 and TRBJ2-2; 9 bases are a match to TRBD1. Sequenced input: blood. The TCR sequence derives from a man in his forties or fifties in good health. The CDR3 reads CASSLGRTGVWTGELFF. The CDR3 DNA follows: TGTGCCAGCAGCTTAGGTCGGACAGGGGTATGGACCGGGGAGCTGTTTTTT.